This TCR beta chain was identified in a study of T cell clones after liver transplantation. Study-level background: Graft-donor-reactive sequences were compared with third-party-reactive TCRbeta sequences from pre-transplant mixed lymphocyte reactions.

Profiling relied on immunoSEQ multiplex PCR, and the TCRdb table lists in-frame clones only, not all of them. The repertoire consists of about 120,000 clones, with about nine tenths occurring once and the leading ten covering about 0.8%. CDR1 is SEHNR and CDR2 is FQNEAQ in the germline V gene (reference sequence). The CDR3 is 14 amino acids. V gave up 0 bases and J gave up 6 bases; unmatched junction bases: 3. Material: CD4+ T cells from blood, obtained 12 months after liver transplant. The receptor was derived from a human patient who received a liver transplant. Some T cells may be graft donor cells. The chain uses TRBV7-9 and TRBJ2-7; 9 nucleotides match TRBD2. Here the CDR3 reads CASSLASGSPEQYF. The CDR3 coding sequence is TGTGCCAGCAGCTTAGCTAGCGGGAGCCCCGAGCAGTACTTC.